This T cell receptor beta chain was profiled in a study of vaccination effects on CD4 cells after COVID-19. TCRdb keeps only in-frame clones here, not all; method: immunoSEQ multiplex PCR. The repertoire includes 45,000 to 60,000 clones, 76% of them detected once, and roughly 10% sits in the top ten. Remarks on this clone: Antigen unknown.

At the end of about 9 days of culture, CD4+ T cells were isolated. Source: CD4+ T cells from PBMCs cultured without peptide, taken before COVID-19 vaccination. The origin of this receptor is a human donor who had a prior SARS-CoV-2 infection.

CDR3 sequence: CASSLTGGTDQPQHF. The CDR3 nucleotides read TGCGCCAGCAGCTTGACAGGTGGAACAGACCAGCCCCAGCATTTT. J is TRBJ1-5 and V is TRBV5-1, with a tentative D call TRBD1 (5 bases). This CDR3 comprises 15 residues. The V and J ends lost 1 base and 7 bases respectively, with 15 bases between them. The germline V gene has CDR1 SGHRS and CDR2 YFSETQ.